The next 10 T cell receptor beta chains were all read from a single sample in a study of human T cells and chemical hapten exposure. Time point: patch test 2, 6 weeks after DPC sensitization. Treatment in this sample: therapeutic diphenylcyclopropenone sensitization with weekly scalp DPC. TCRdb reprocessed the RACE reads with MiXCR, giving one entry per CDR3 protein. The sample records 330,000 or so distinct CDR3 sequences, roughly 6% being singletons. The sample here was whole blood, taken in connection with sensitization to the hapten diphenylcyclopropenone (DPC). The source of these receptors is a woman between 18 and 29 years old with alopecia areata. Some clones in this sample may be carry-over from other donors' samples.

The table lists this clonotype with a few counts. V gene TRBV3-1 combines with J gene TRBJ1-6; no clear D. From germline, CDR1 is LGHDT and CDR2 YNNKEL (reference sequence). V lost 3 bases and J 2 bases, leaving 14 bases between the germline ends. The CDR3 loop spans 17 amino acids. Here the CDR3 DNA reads TGTGCCAGCAGCCAGGGGTACCTTGAGGCCTATAATTCACCCCTCCACTTT. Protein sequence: CASSQGYLEAYNSPLHF.

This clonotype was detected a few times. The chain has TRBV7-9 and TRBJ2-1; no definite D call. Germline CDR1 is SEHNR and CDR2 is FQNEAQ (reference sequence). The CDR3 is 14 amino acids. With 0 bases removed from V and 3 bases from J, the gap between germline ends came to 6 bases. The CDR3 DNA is TGTGCCAGCAGCTTAGCGAAAGACTACAATGAGCAGTTCTTC. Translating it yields CASSLAKDYNEQFF.

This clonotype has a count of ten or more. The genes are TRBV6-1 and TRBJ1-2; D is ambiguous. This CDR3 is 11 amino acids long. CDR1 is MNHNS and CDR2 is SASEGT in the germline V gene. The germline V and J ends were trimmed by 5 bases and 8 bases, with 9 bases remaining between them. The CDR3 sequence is CASSPLGGYTF. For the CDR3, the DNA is TGTGCCAGCAGTCCCCTGGGCGGCTACACCTTC.

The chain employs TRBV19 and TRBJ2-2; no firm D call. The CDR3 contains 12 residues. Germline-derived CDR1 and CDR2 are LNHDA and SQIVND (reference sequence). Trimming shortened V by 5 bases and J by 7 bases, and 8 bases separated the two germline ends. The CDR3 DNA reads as TGTGCCAGTAGTTGGTTGGACGGGGAGCTGTTTTTT. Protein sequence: CASSWLDGELFF.

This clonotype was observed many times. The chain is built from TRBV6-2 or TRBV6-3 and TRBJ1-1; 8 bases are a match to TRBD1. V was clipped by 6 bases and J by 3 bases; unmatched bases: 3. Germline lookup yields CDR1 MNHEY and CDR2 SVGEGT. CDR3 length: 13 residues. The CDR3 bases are TGTGCCAGCAGCATACAGGGGGACACTGAAGCTTTCTTT. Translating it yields CASSIQGDTEAFF.

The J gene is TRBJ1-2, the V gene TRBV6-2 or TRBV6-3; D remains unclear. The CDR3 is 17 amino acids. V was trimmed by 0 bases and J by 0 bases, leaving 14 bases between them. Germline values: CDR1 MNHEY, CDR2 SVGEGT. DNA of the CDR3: TGTGCCAGCAGTTACTCCATTGTGGGAGCGCCTAACTATGGCTACACCTTC. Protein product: CASSYSIVGAPNYGYTF.

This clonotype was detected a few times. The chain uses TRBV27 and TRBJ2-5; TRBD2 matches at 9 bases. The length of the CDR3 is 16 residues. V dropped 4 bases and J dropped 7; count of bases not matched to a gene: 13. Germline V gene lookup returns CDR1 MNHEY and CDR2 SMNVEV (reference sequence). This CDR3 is CASSYKRGDPLVTQYF. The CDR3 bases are TGTGCCAGCAGTTACAAGCGGGGGGACCCACTCGTGACCCAGTACTTC.

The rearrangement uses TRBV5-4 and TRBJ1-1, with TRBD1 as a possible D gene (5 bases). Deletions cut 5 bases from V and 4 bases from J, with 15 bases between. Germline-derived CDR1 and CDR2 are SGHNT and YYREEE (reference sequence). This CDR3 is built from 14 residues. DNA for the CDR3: TGTGCCAGCAGGCCTGATCTGACAGCCACTGAAGCTTTCTTT. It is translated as CASRPDLTATEAFF. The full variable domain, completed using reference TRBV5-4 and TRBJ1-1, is ETGVTQSPTHLIKTRGQQVTLRCSSQSGHNTVSWYQQALGQGPQFIFQYYREEENGRGNFPPRFSGLQFPNYSSELNVNALELDDSALYLCASRPDLTATEAFFGQGTRLTVV.

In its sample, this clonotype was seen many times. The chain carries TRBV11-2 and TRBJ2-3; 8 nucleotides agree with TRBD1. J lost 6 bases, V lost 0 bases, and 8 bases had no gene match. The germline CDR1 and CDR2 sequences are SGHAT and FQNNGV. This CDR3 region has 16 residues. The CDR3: CASSLEARGLMDTQYF. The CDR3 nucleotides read TGTGCCAGCAGCTTAGAGGCCAGGGGGCTTATGGATACGCAGTATTTT.

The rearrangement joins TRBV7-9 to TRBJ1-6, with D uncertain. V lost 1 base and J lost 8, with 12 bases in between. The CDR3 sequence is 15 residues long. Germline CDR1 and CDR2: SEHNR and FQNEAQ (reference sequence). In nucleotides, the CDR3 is TGTGCCAGCAGCTTAGGCTGGTTGGGCGATTCACCCCTCCACTTT. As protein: CASSLGWLGDSPLHF.